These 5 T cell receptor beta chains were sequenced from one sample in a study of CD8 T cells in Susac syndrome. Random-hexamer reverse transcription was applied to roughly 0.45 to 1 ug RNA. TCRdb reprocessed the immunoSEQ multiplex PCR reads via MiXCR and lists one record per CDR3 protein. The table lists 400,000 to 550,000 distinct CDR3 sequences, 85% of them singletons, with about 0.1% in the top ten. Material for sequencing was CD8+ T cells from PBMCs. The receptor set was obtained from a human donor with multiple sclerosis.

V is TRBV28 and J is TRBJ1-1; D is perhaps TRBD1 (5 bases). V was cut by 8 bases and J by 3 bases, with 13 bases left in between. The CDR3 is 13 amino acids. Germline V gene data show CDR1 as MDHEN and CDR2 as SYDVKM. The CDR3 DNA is TGTGCCAGCGCGGAGCAGGGAGACACTGAAGCTTTCTTT. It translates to CASAEQGDTEAFF. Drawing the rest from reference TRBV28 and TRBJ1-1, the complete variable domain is DVKVTQSSRYLVKRTGEKVFLECVQDMDHENMFWYRQDPGLGLRLIYFSYDVKMKEKGDIPEGYSVSREKKERFSLILESASTNQTSMYLCASAEQGDTEAFFGQGTRLTVV.

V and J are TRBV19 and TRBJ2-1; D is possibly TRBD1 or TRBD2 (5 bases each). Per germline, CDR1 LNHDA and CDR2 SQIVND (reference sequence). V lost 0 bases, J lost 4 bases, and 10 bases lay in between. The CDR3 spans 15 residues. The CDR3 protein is CASSIEGRGYNEQFF. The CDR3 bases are TGTGCCAGTAGTATAGAGGGACGGGGATACAATGAGCAGTTCTTC.

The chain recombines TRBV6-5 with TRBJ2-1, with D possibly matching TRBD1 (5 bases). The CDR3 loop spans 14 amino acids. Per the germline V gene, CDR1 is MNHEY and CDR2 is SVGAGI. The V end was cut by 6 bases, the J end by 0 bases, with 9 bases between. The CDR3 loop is CASSLTDSYNEQFF. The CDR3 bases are TGTGCCAGCAGCCTGACAGACTCCTACAATGAGCAGTTCTTC.

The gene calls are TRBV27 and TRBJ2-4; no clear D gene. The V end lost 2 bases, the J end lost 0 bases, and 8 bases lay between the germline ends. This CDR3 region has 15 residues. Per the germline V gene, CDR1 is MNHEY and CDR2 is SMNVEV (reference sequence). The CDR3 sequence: CASSLKRIAKNIQYF. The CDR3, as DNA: TGTGCCAGCAGTTTAAAACGGATAGCCAAAAACATTCAGTACTTC.

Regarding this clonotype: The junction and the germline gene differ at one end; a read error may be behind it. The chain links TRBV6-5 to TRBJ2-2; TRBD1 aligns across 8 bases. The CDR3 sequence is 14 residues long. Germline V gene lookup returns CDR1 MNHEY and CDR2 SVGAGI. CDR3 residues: CANSQLQGAGELFF. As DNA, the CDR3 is TGTGCCAACAGTCAACTACAGGGGGCCGGGGAGCTGTTTTTT.